This TCR beta chain was documented in a study of STAT3 mutations in large granular lymphocyte leukemia. Looking at the study overall: Among longitudinally sequenced T-LGLL patients, roughly half had canonical activating STAT3 mutations detected.

Average productive template count per sample was about 42,000. This table comes from immunoSEQ multiplex PCR, and its TCRdb copy is limited to in-frame clones, with some not included. The sample records about 42,000 clones, about 81% being singletons. Study results and caveats: In some patients, a small highly pathogenic clone possibly went undetected. Every T-cell large granular lymphocyte leukemia patient had at least one immunodominant TCR beta clonotype.

As for this clone: The antigen is unknown.

Germline CDR1 and CDR2: SGHNT and YENEEA. This CDR3 has 12 residues. Trimming removed 5 bases from V and 8 bases from J, with 10 bases in between. This clonotype originated in a human donor with T large granular lymphocyte leukemia. Some clones in this sample may be carry-over from other donors' samples. The specimen was PBMCs. The chain recombines TRBV11-3 with TRBJ2-1; D not certain. The CDR3 DNA sequence: TGTGCCAGCAGCGGTTATCACGATGAGCAGTTCTTC. The encoded protein is CASSGYHDEQFF.